Below are 2 T cell receptor beta chains sequenced from a single sample in a study of T cell repertoires in cytomegalovirus infection (dated by TCRdb to the late 2010s). This sample was sequenced with an Illumina HiSeq 1500. The public reads were run again by TCRdb, first through fastp at Q25 and then through MiXCR, and only productive beta chains were kept. Each CDR3 protein gets just one entry, which takes the most common genes and DNA from the rows behind it. Within this sample are approximately 190,000 distinct CDR3 sequences, with 9.5% of them counted one time only. The ten top clones hold about 4.2% of the sample. The sample taken for sequencing was PBMCs. Receptors were obtained from a human donor in good health (CMV status not recorded). Some clones in this sample may be carry-over from other donors' samples.

The CDR3 loop reads CASSPASGGLAEETQYF. Here the CDR3 DNA reads TGTGCCAGTAGTCCGGCTAGCGGGGGACTGGCGGAAGAGACCCAGTACTTC. V is TRBV19 and J is TRBJ2-5; TRBD2 aligns across 10 bases. The CDR3 runs to 17 residues. The germline CDR1 and CDR2 sequences are LNHDA and SQIVND (reference sequence). Trimming took 5 bases from V and 3 from J; bases not matched to a gene: 12. Complete variable domain (other parts from reference TRBV19 and TRBJ2-5): DGGITQSPKYLFRKEGQNVTLSCEQNLNHDAMYWYRQDPGQGLRLIYYSQIVNDFQKGDIAEGYSVSREKKESFPLTVTSAQKNPTAFYLCASSPASGGLAEETQYFGPGTRLLVL.

This clonotype has a handful of counts. The gene calls are TRBV19 and TRBJ2-1; maybe TRBD2 (5 bases). V dropped 6 bases and J dropped 7 bases, with 16 bases sitting between them. This CDR3 has 14 residues. The germline V gene encodes CDR1 LNHDA and CDR2 SQIVND (reference sequence). The CDR3 here is CASRGSYLGNEQFF. The CDR3 DNA is TGTGCCAGTAGGGGGAGCTATCTAGGGAATGAGCAGTTCTTC.